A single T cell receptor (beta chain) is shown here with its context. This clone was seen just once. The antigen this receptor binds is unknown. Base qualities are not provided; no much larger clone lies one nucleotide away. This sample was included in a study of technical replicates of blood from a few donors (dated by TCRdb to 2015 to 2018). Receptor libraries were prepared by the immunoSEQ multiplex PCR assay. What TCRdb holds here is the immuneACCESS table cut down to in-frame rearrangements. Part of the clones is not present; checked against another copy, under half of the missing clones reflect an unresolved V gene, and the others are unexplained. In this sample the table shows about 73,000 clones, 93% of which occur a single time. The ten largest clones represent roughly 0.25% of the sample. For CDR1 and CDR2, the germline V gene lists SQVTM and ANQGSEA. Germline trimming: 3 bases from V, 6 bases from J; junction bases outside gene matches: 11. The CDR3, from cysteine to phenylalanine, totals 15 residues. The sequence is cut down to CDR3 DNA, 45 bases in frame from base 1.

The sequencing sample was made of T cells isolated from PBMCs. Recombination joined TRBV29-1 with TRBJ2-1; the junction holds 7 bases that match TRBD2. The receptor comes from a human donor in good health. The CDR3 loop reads CSVDSIVGGPNEQFF. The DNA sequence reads TGCAGCGTTGATAGTATTGTGGGAGGGCCCAATGAGCAGTTCTTC.